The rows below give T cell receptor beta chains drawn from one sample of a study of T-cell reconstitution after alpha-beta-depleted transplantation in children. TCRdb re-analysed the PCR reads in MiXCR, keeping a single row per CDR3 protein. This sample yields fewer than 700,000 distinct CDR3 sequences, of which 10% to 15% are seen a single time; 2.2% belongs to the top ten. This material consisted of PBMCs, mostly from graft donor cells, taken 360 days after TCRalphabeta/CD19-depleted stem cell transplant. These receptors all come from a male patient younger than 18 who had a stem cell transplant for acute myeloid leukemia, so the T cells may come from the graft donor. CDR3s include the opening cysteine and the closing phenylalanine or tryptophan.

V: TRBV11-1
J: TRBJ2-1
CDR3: CASSLALRAGGSYNEQFF

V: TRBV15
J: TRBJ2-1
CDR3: CATSESRGLGEQFF

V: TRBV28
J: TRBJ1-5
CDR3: CASSFSRGAPSQHF

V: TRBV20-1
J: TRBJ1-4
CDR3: CSAGDTGFEKLFF

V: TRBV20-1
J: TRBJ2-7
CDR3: CSAGQGVSYEQYF

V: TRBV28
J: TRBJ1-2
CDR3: CASKRNYGYTF

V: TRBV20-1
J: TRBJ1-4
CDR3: CSASGGSDRGSTTNEKLFF

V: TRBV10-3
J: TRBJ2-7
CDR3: CAISVEGEHEQYF

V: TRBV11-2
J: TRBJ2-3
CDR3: CASSLYVGTSKTDTQYF

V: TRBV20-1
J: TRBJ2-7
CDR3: CSARPTPSGPSYEQYF

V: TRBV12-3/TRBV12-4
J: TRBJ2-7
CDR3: CASSRDRLSYEQYF

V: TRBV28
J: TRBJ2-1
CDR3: CASSFTGQGSDNEQFF

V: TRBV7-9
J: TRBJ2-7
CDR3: CASSSLRGRTGGYEQYF

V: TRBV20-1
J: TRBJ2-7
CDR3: CSAYYYEQYF

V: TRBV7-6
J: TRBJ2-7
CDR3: CASSFRGRPYEQYF

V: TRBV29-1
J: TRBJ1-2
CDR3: CSVGADYGYTF

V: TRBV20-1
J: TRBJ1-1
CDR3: CSARAGLTEAFF

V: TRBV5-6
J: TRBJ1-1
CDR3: CAIGLGLQCFF

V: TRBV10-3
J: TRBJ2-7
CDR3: CAISESLKGQIYEQYF

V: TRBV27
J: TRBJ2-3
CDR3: CASSLVRRGDTQYF

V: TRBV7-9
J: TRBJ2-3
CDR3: CASSLLEAGVRTDTQYF

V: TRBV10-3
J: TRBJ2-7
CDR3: CAISPRWTSGTYEQYF

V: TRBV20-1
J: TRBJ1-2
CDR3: CSARPGQDLGYTF

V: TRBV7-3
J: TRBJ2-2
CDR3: CASSSGTSGRIIGELFF

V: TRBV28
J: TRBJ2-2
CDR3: CATGETGVANTGELFF

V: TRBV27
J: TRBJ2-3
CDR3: CASSLGTSGRTPTDTQYF

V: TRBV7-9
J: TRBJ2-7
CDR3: CASSLERAVHSYEQYF